The T cell receptor (beta chain) described here comes from a study of technical replicates of blood from several donors. Some clones are missing from TCRdb's copy, which holds only in-frame ones; the method was immunoSEQ multiplex PCR. The repertoire includes around 68,000 clones, under 98% of them detected once, and approximately 0.26% sits in the top ten. Losses at the gene ends were 5 bases for V and 1 base for J; bases not matched to a gene: 7. The CDR3 runs to 16 residues. Per the germline V gene, CDR1 is SGHNT and CDR2 is YYREEE (reference sequence). Sequencing input: T cells isolated from PBMCs. This TCR was recovered from a human donor in good health. This chain connects TRBV5-4 to TRBJ1-1, with TRBD1 matching 11 bases. This CDR3 is CASSSGQGGRNTEAFF. CDR3 DNA sequence: TGTGCCAGCAGTTCGGGACAGGGGGGCAGGAACACTGAAGCTTTCTTT.